The clone carrying this TCR beta chain was detected only a few times. TCRdb re-called the 5' RACE reads with MiXCR, one entry per CDR3 protein. The table records about 400,000 distinct CDR3 sequences, about an eighth of them present only once. These data are taken from a study of T-cell memory formation after mild COVID-19. CDR3 size: 15 residues. The V and J ends lost 2 bases and 0 bases respectively, with 10 bases between them. Germline V gene data show CDR1 as SGHKS and CDR2 as YYEKEE (reference sequence). V gene TRBV5-5 combines with J gene TRBJ2-3; D not resolved. The material sequenced was PBMCs or a T cell subset sorted from them (not recorded which). The source is a man between 18 and 29 years old who had mild COVID-19 (a few samples of this study predate the infection). Cell type and time point are not known. CDR3 in amino acids: CASSFGETSTDTQYF. CDR3 sequence (DNA): TGTGCCAGCAGCTTCGGAGAAACTAGCACAGATACGCAGTATTTT.